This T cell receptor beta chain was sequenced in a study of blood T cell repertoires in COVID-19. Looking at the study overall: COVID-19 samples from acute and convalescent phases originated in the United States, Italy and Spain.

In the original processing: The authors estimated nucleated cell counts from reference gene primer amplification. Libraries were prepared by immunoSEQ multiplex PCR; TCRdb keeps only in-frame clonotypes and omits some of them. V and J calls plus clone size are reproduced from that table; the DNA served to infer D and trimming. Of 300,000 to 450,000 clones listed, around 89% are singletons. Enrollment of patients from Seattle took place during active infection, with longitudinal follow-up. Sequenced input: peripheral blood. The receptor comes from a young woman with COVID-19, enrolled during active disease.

The CDR3 sequence is CASRGQGSSYEQYF. CDR3 bases: TGCGCCAGCAGGGGACAGGGTAGCTCCTACGAGCAGTACTTC. The V gene is TRBV5-1, the J gene TRBJ2-7, with 9 bases fitting TRBD1. Germline values: CDR1 SGHRS, CDR2 YFSETQ. V trimming: 5 bases; J trimming: 0 bases; junction bases outside the gene matches: 3. This CDR3 has 14 amino acids.